This TCR beta chain derives from a study of CD8+CD57+ T cells in acquired aplastic anemia. As for the study in general: The DNA of sorted CD4+ and CD8+ cells averaged approximately 3.3 ug. Among healthy donors, CD4+ cells averaged roughly 11 million reads.

Study-wide points: The CD8+ Simpson's diversity of patients and controls was not significantly different.

This clonotype was counted many times. Its antigen is as yet unknown. This CDR3 comprises 14 residues. Germline V gives CDR1 SEHNR, CDR2 FQNEAQ (reference sequence). Trimming shortened V by 6 bases and J by 4 bases, and 14 bases separated the two germline ends. TCR beta VDJ and CDR3 profiles were obtained from a genomic DNA template. MiXCR, run by TCRdb on the reads, gives a single entry per CDR3 protein. The repertoire holds under 250,000 distinct CDR3 sequences, 30% to 40% seen once, with around 1.1% in the top ten. This receptor was obtained from a human donor in good health, serving as a control. The V call is TRBV7-9, the J call TRBJ2-3, with D possibly matching TRBD1 (5 bases). The specimen was sorted CD4+, CD8+, or CD8+CD57+ T cells (not recorded which) from PBMCs. CDR3 amino acids: CASRQKKGPDTQYF. Here the CDR3 DNA reads TGTGCCAGCAGGCAGAAGAAGGGGCCAGATACGCAGTATTTT.